This entry is about one T cell receptor beta chain. The antigen remains unidentified. This sample is drawn from a study of PD-1 blockade in classical Hodgkin lymphoma. Study summary: Every 2 weeks, patients got 3 mg/kg intravenous nivolumab. Study-level points and caveats: For complete responders, baseline diversity was comparable to that of newly diagnosed patients. As was reported, newly diagnosed patients showed lower baseline TCR diversity than healthy donors did. By cycle point C4D1, TCR diversity had risen significantly in CD4+ cells (but not CD8+ cells).

All patients experienced relapse after autologous stem cell transplantation, and brentuximab vedotin exposure was variable. Germline-derived CDR1 and CDR2 are SGHAT and FQNNGV. Trimming took 3 bases from V and 2 from J; bases not matched to a gene: 8. This CDR3 is 16 amino acids long. Clones were read by immunoSEQ multiplex PCR, and TCRdb kept only the in-frame ones, dropping some. The sample has nearly 55,000 clones, approximately 81% seen once. The source is a human donor with classical Hodgkin lymphoma. The chain recombines TRBV11-2 with TRBJ2-5; the match to TRBD2 covers 8 bases. The sequencing here drew on peripheral blood mononuclear cells (PBMCs), taken at baseline. The CDR3: CASSFRAGAGQETQYF. The DNA for the CDR3 is TGTGCCAGCAGCTTCCGAGCGGGAGCTGGGCAAGAGACCCAGTACTTC.